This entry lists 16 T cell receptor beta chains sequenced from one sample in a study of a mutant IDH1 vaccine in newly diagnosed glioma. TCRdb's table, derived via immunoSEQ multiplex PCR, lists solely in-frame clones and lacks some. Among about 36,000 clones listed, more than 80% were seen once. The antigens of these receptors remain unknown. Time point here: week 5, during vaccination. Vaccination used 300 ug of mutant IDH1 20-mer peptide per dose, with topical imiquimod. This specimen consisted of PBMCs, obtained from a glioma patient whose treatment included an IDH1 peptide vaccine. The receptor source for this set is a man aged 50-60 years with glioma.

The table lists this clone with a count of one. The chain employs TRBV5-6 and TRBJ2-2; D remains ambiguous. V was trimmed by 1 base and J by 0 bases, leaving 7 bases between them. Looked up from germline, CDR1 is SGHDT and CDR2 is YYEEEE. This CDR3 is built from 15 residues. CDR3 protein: CASSLSRANTGELFF. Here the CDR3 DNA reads TGTGCCAGCAGCTTGAGCCGTGCGAACACCGGGGAGCTGTTTTTT.

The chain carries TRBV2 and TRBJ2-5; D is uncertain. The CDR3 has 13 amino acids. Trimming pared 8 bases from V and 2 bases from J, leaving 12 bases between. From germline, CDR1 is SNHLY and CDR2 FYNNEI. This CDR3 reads CASGNLRQETQYF. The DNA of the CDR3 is TGTGCCAGCGGTAATCTGCGGCAAGAGACCCAGTACTTC.

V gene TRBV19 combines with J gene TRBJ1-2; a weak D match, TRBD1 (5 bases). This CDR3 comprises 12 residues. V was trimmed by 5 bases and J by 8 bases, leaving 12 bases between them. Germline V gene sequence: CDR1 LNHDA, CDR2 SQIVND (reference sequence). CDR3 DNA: TGTGCCAGTAGTTCGGGACCGTACGGCTACACCTTC. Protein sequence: CASSSGPYGYTF. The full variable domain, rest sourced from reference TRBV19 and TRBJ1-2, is DGGITQSPKYLFRKEGQNVTLSCEQNLNHDAMYWYRQDPGQGLRLIYYSQIVNDFQKGDIAEGYSVSREKKESFPLTVTSAQKNPTAFYLCASSSGPYGYTFGSGTRLTVV.

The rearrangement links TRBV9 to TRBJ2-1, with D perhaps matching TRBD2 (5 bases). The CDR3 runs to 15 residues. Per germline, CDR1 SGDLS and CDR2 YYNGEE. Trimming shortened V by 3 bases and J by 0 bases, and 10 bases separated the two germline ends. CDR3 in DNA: TGTGCCAGCAGCGGGACTTTGTCCTCCTACAATGAGCAGTTCTTC. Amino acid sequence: CASSGTLSSYNEQFF.

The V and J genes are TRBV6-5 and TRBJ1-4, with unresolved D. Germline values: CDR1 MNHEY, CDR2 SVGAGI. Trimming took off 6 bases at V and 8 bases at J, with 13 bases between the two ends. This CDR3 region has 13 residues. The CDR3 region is CASSPNPQEKLFF. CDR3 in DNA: TGTGCCAGCAGCCCCAATCCACAGGAAAAACTGTTTTTT.

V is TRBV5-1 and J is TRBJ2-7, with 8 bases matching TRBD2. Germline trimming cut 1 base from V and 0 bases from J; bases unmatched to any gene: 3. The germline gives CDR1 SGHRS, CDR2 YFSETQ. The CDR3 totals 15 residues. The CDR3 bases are TGCGCCAGCAGCTTGAGTCTAGCGGGCTCCTACGAGCAGTACTTC. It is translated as CASSLSLAGSYEQYF.

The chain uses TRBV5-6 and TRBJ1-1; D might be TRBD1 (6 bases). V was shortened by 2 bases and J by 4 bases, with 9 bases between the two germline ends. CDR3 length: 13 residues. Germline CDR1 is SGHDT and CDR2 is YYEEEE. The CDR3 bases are TGTGCCAGCAGCTTCAGAGGGGGCACTGAAGCTTTCTTT. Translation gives CASSFRGGTEAFF.

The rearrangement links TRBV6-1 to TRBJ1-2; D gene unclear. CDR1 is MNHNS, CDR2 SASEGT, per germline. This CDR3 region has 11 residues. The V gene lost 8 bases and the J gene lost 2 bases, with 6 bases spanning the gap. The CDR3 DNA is TGTGCCAGCGGCACCAACTATGGCTACACCTTC. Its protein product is CASGTNYGYTF.

CDR3 nucleotide sequence: TGCGCCAGCAGTCCAAGAGTAGCTAGCGGGAACAATGAGCAGTTCTTC. Amino acid sequence: CASSPRVASGNNEQFF. The chain is built from TRBV4-1 and TRBJ2-1; TRBD2 matches at 9 bases. The V and J ends lost 6 bases and 5 bases, in that order; junction bases with no gene match: 11. Looked up from germline, CDR1 is MGHRA and CDR2 is YSYEKL. This CDR3 is built from 16 residues.

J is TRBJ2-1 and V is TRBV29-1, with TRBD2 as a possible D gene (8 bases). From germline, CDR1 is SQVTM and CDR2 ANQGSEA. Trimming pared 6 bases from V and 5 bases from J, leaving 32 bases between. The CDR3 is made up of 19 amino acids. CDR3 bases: TGCAGCGTCACTAGAGCCGGGACAGAGACTTCTAGCGGGCACAATGAGCAGTTCTTC. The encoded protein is CSVTRAGTETSSGHNEQFF.

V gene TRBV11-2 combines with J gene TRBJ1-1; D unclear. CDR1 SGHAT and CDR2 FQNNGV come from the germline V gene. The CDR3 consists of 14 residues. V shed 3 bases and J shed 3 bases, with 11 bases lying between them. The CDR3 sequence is CASSFFPGDTEAFF. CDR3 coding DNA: TGTGCCAGCAGCTTCTTCCCAGGAGACACTGAAGCTTTCTTT.

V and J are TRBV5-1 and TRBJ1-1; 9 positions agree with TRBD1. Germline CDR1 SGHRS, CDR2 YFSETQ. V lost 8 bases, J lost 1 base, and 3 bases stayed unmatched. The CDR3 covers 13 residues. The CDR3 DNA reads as TGCGCCAGTACGGGACAGGGGAACACTGAAGCTTTCTTT. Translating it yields CASTGQGNTEAFF.

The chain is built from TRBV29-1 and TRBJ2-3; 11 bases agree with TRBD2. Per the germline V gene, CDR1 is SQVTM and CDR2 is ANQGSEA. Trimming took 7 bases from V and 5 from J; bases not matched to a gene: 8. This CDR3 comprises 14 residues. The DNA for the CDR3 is TGCAGCGCCCAACTAGCGGGAGTGGGAGATACGCAGTATTTT. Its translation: CSAQLAGVGDTQYF.

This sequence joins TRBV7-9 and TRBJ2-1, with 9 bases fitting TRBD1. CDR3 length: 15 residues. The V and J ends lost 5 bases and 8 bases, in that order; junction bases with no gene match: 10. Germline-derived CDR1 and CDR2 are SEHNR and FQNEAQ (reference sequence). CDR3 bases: TGTGCCAGCAGCCCGGAAGGGACAGGGTTCGATGAGCAGTTCTTC. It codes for CASSPEGTGFDEQFF. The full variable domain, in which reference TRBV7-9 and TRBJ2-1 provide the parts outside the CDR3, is DTGVSQNPRHKITKRGQNVTFRCDPISEHNRLYWYRQTLGQGPEFLTYFQNEAQLEKSRLLSDRFSAERPKGSFSTLEIQRTEQGDSAMYLCASSPEGTGFDEQFFGPGTRLTVL.

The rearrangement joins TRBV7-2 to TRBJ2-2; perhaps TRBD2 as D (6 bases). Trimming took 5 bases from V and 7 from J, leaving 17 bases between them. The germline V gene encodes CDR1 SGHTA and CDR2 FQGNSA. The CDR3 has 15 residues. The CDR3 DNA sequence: TGTGCCAGCAGCCCCCAAAACCGGAGGGGCGGGGAGCTGTTTTTT. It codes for CASSPQNRRGGELFF.

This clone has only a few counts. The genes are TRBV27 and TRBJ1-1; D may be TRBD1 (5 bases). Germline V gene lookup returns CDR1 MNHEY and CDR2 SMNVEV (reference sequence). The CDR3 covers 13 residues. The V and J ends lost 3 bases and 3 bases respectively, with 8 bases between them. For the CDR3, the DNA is TGTGCCAGCAGTTTCAGGGAGGACACTGAAGCTTTCTTT. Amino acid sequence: CASSFREDTEAFF.